One sample yielded the 24 T cell receptor beta chains listed below, sequenced in a study of T cell responses to AZD1222 COVID-19 vaccine. The repertoire was sequenced with immunoSEQ multiplex PCR; TCRdb's copy has only in-frame clones and lacks some. The sample consists of 140,000 or so clones, more than 75% of them appearing once. Material: peripheral blood, obtained 28 days after the second AZD1222 dose. Receptor source: an adult who received the AZD1222 COVID-19 vaccine.

V gene TRBV7-9 combines with J gene TRBJ2-1; 7 bases align to TRBD2. This CDR3 region has 15 residues. With 0 bases clipped from V and 5 bases from J, the junction kept 4 bases outside the gene matches. Germline CDR1 SEHNR, CDR2 FQNEAQ (reference sequence). Here the CDR3 DNA reads TGTGCCAGCAGCTTAGCGGGAGGGGCAAACAATGAGCAGTTCTTC. Translating it yields CASSLAGGANNEQFF.

This chain links TRBV28 with TRBJ1-2; 8 bases are a match to TRBD1. This CDR3 region has 15 residues. Germline lookup yields CDR1 MDHEN and CDR2 SYDVKM. With 4 bases clipped from V and 6 bases from J, the junction kept 10 bases outside the gene matches. In DNA, the CDR3 is TGTGCCAGCAGTTCCTGGACAGGGTTAGGGGATGGCTACACCTTC. Its translation: CASSSWTGLGDGYTF.

This chain joins TRBV7-2 and TRBJ1-4; D is ambiguous. Looked up from germline, CDR1 is SGHTA and CDR2 is FQGNSA. Trimming pared 2 bases from V and 5 bases from J, leaving 9 bases between. This CDR3 comprises 14 residues. The CDR3 region is CASSLRSRNEKLFF. The CDR3 DNA follows: TGTGCCAGCAGCTTACGGTCGAGGAATGAAAAACTGTTTTTT. Full variable domain (missing parts from reference TRBV7-2 and TRBJ1-4): GAGVSQSPSNKVTEKGKDVELRCDPISGHTALYWYRQSLGQGLEFLIYFQGNSAPDKSGLPSDRFSAERTGGSVSTLTIQRTQQEDSAVYLCASSLRSRNEKLFFGSGTQLSVL.

This chain joins TRBV19 and TRBJ2-1, with D possibly being TRBD1 or TRBD2 (5 bases each). There are 14 residues in the CDR3. CDR1 and CDR2 (germline): LNHDA, SQIVND (reference sequence). V was shortened by 6 bases and J by 6 bases, with 15 bases between the two germline ends. CDR3 protein: CASRNRDLRNEQFF. In nucleotides, the CDR3 is TGTGCCAGTAGAAACCGGGACCTCCGCAATGAGCAGTTCTTC.

This clone showed up just once. The chain links TRBV28 to TRBJ2-3, with 8 nucleotides matching TRBD1. V was pared by 5 bases and J by 6 bases, with 7 bases of the junction left unmatched. The germline CDR1 and CDR2 sequences are MDHEN and SYDVKM. The CDR3 is made up of 14 amino acids. CDR3 sequence reads: CASSQAGGKDTQYF. CDR3 nucleotide sequence: TGTGCCAGCAGTCAGGCAGGGGGCAAGGATACGCAGTATTTT.

V gene TRBV7-9 combines with J gene TRBJ2-3; 8 bases match TRBD1. This CDR3 is 15 amino acids long. The germline gives CDR1 SEHNR, CDR2 FQNEAQ (reference sequence). The V gene end was trimmed by 2 bases and the J gene end by 6 bases; junction bases not matched to a gene: 7. CDR3 loop: CASSLQGAIGDTQYF. Written as DNA, the CDR3 is TGTGCCAGCAGCTTACAGGGGGCGATTGGTGATACGCAGTATTTT.

This chain joins TRBV4-1 and TRBJ2-3; D possibly uses TRBD1 or TRBD2 (5 bases each). The V gene lost 1 base and the J gene lost 4 bases, with 9 bases spanning the gap. Germline V gene sequence: CDR1 MGHRA, CDR2 YSYEKL. The CDR3 runs to 14 residues. The DNA for the CDR3 is TGCGCCAGCAGCCAAGGGCCGGGACCAGATACGCAGTATTTT. It encodes CASSQGPGPDTQYF.

J is TRBJ1-2 and V is TRBV9, with D unclear. Germline V gene lookup returns CDR1 SGDLS and CDR2 YYNGEE. V dropped 1 base and J dropped 0 bases, with 25 bases sitting between them. The CDR3 consists of 20 residues. The CDR3 DNA reads TGTGCCAGCAGCGTAATGGATCTGCCGGATAGGCGGGCCACTAACTATGGCTACACCTTC. It translates to CASSVMDLPDRRATNYGYTF.

The rearrangement links TRBV2 to TRBJ1-1; 9 bases map to TRBD1. Germline V gives CDR1 SNHLY, CDR2 FYNNEI. Germline trimming cut 7 bases from V and 0 bases from J; bases unmatched to any gene: 6. This CDR3 region has 15 residues. The CDR3 loop is CASTRQGGMNTEAFF. CDR3 in DNA: TGTGCCAGCACCCGACAGGGGGGGATGAACACTGAAGCTTTCTTT.

The chain links TRBV4-2 to TRBJ2-2; D remains unclear. The CDR3 loop spans 16 amino acids. From germline, CDR1 is LGHNA and CDR2 YNFKEQ. The ends were cut back, 1 base at V and 2 bases at J, with 11 bases in the middle. This chain's CDR3 is CASSQAEGSNTGELFF. For the CDR3, the DNA is TGTGCCAGCAGCCAAGCGGAAGGTTCTAACACCGGGGAGCTGTTTTTT.

The V and J genes are TRBV30 and TRBJ1-1; D not certain. The CDR3 length is 13 residues. V was clipped by 4 bases and J by 0 bases, with 9 bases between them. Germline-derived CDR1 and CDR2 are GTSNPN and SVGIG (reference sequence). CDR3 loop: CAWTLQVNTEAFF. The CDR3 nucleotides are TGTGCCTGGACTCTCCAAGTGAACACTGAAGCTTTCTTT.

The genes are TRBV2 and TRBJ1-6, with D perhaps TRBD1 (6 bases). The ends were cut back, 7 bases at V and 7 bases at J, with 17 bases in the middle. Germline CDR1 and CDR2: SNHLY and FYNNEI. The CDR3 extends over 15 amino acids. The CDR3 nucleotides read TGTGCCAGCAAGGGGGGAGACGCGGGGAATTCACCCCTCCACTTT. This gives the protein CASKGGDAGNSPLHF.

The V gene is TRBV6-4, the J gene TRBJ2-3; D perhaps matches TRBD2 (5 bases). Germline CDR1 and CDR2: MRHNA and SNTAGT. CDR3 length equals 15 residues. The V end lost 4 bases, the J end lost 5 bases, and 16 bases lay between the germline ends. Written as DNA, the CDR3 is TGTGCCAGCAGTGCAGGACTGGCGGGTGGAGATACGCAGTATTTT. Translating it yields CASSAGLAGGDTQYF.

In its sample, this clone was seen once. The CDR3 nucleotides read TGTGCCAGCAGTTCGAGCGGATGGGGCAGGGGAGCCTACAATGAGCAGTTCTTC. Protein: CASSSSGWGRGAYNEQFF. The rearrangement uses TRBV27 and TRBJ2-1; perhaps TRBD1 as D (6 bases). The CDR3 has 18 residues. CDR1 and CDR2 from the germline V gene are MNHEY and SMNVEV (reference sequence). V lost 4 bases and J 2 bases, leaving 21 bases between the germline ends.

The gene calls are TRBV30 and TRBJ1-2; D is unresolved. Germline V gene sequence: CDR1 GTSNPN, CDR2 SVGIG (reference sequence). The CDR3 sequence is 11 residues long. The ends were cut back, 6 bases at V and 4 bases at J, with 9 bases in the middle. CDR3 residues: CACLWGYGYTF. DNA for the CDR3: TGTGCCTGTCTTTGGGGCTATGGCTACACCTTC.

Written as DNA, the CDR3 is TGTGCCAGCTCACCACCGGTGGCGGCCTACAATGAGCAGTTCTTC. Protein: CASSPPVAAYNEQFF. The chain couples TRBV18 to TRBJ2-1; no clear D. The germline V and J ends were trimmed by 0 bases and 2 bases, with 8 bases remaining between them. CDR3 length equals 15 residues. CDR1 KGHSH and CDR2 LQKENI come from the germline V gene.

The chain is built from TRBV19 and TRBJ1-2, with D perhaps TRBD1 (6 bases). CDR3 size: 14 residues. CDR1 and CDR2 from the germline V gene are LNHDA and SQIVND (reference sequence). Trimming pared 2 bases from V and 4 bases from J, leaving 11 bases between. This CDR3 reads CASSILQGGYGYTF. In DNA, the CDR3 is TGTGCCAGTAGTATATTACAGGGAGGCTATGGCTACACCTTC.

The chain couples TRBV29-1 to TRBJ2-2, with D perhaps TRBD1 (7 bases). Germline assignment: CDR1 SQVTM and CDR2 ANQGSEA. With 6 bases removed from V and 4 bases from J, the gap between germline ends came to 18 bases. The CDR3 runs to 15 residues. The CDR3 spells CSVPGTATSTGELFF. In nucleotides, the CDR3 is TGCAGCGTGCCCGGGACAGCGACTAGCACCGGGGAGCTGTTTTTT.

The chain has TRBV20-1 and TRBJ1-2; no clear D gene. This CDR3 is 11 amino acids long. In germline, CDR1 is DFQATT, CDR2 SNEGSKA (reference sequence). V lost 3 bases, J lost 8 bases, and 10 bases lay in between. The CDR3 region has the DNA TGCAGTGCTAGTGCGATGGTCGGCTACACCTTC. Amino acids: CSASAMVGYTF.

The CDR3 is CASSIEENTEAFF. The CDR3 DNA reads as TGTGCCAGTAGTATCGAGGAGAACACTGAAGCTTTCTTT. The V gene is TRBV19, the J gene TRBJ1-1; D not certain. Trimming cost V 3 bases and J 1 base, with 6 bases left between them. The CDR3 has 13 amino acids. Germline CDR1 LNHDA, CDR2 SQIVND (reference sequence).

The CDR3 reads CAWSEGAQLYEQYF. The CDR3 DNA reads TGTGCCTGGAGCGAAGGAGCCCAACTCTACGAGCAGTACTTC. The chain carries TRBV30 and TRBJ2-7, with D hard to call. Germline V gene sequence: CDR1 GTSNPN, CDR2 SVGIG (reference sequence). The CDR3 contains 14 residues. The ends were cut back, 3 bases at V and 3 bases at J, with 15 bases in the middle.

This chain joins TRBV7-9 and TRBJ2-5; tentatively, D is TRBD2 (5 bases). CDR1 is SEHNR and CDR2 is FQNEAQ in the germline V gene (reference sequence). V was shortened by 5 bases and J by 8 bases, with 21 bases between the two germline ends. This CDR3 comprises 15 residues. DNA for the CDR3: TGTGCCAGCAGCCCCGCCCGATTTGGGCGGGTAACCCAGTACTTC. Protein product: CASSPARFGRVTQYF.

This clone was detected a few times. V gene TRBV6-2 or TRBV6-3 combines with J gene TRBJ1-1; 7 positions match TRBD1. V was clipped by 3 bases and J by 11 bases; unmatched bases: 6. Germline CDR1 is MNHEY and CDR2 is SVGEGT. The CDR3 is 12 amino acids. This chain's CDR3 is CASSYQGDRAFF. In nucleotides, the CDR3 is TGTGCCAGCAGTTATCAGGGGGACCGGGCTTTCTTT.

This clone has more than one count but fewer than ten. Written as DNA, the CDR3 is TGCGCCAGCAGCATCGGGACAGCCCCCTACGAGCAGTACTTC. This translates into CASSIGTAPYEQYF. This chain uses TRBV5-1 with TRBJ2-7; 7 bases map to TRBD1. The germline V gene has CDR1 SGHRS and CDR2 YFSETQ. Trimming took 4 bases from V and 2 from J; bases not matched to a gene: 6. CDR3 size: 14 residues.